Listed below are T cell receptor beta chains from one sample, sequenced in a study of blood T cell repertoires in COVID-19. The repertoire was sequenced with immunoSEQ multiplex PCR; TCRdb's copy has only in-frame clones and lacks some. The profile shows roughly 150,000 clones, under 95% of them singletons. Specimen: peripheral blood. All receptors derive from a man between 18 and 35 years old with COVID-19, enrolled during active disease. Both conserved end residues are part of each CDR3. Each record gives: CDR3 DNA, CDR3 protein, D gene, J gene, clone size, V gene. A D gene is named only where the DNA matches it firmly. Clone size is stated in some rows and not others, as once, few, many or a class when expanded.

DNA: TGTGCCAGCAGTTACTCTAACAGGCGCCATCAGCCCCAGCATTTT
CDR3: CASSYSNRRHQPQHF
D: NA
J: TRBJ1-5
size: NA
V: TRBV6-2/TRBV6-3

DNA: TGTGCCAGCAGCTCAAAGCGGGGCAGCCAAGAGACCCAGTACTTC
CDR3: CASSSKRGSQETQYF
D: TRBD2
J: TRBJ2-5
size: NA
V: TRBV7-6

DNA: TGCGCCAGCAGTCAATACCAGCGGGAGGGTGGTGAGCAGTTCTTC
CDR3: CASSQYQREGGEQFF
D: TRBD2
J: TRBJ2-1
size: once
V: TRBV23-1

DNA: TGTGCCAGCAGCCAAGATAGGACACACCGAACCTACGAGCAGTACTTC
CDR3: CASSQDRTHRTYEQYF
D: NA
J: TRBJ2-7
size: NA
V: TRBV4-2

DNA: TGTGCCAGTAGCCTGAGCAGGGGAACAGATACGCAGTATTTT
CDR3: CASSLSRGTDTQYF
D: NA
J: TRBJ2-3
size: NA
V: TRBV19

DNA: TGTGCCAGCAGTCCCCCCCCTAGGAACGAGCAGTACTTC
CDR3: CASSPPPRNEQYF
D: NA
J: TRBJ2-7
size: NA
V: TRBV27

DNA: TGTGCCAGCAGTCTGACAGGGGACTCTGGAAACACCATATATTTT
CDR3: CASSLTGDSGNTIYF
D: TRBD1
J: TRBJ1-3
size: NA
V: TRBV28

DNA: TGTGCCAGCACCAACGGGACAGGGGGCAATGAGCAGTTCTTC
CDR3: CASTNGTGGNEQFF
D: TRBD1
J: TRBJ2-1
size: NA
V: TRBV7-8

DNA: TGTGCCATTCTAGCGGGAGGGTCTTACAATGAGCAGTTCTTC
CDR3: CAILAGGSYNEQFF
D: TRBD2
J: TRBJ2-1
size: NA
V: TRBV28

DNA: TGTGCCAGCAGCTTACGACAGGGATTAAACAATGAGCAGTTCTTC
CDR3: CASSLRQGLNNEQFF
D: TRBD1
J: TRBJ2-1
size: NA
V: TRBV7-2

DNA: TGTGCCAGCAGTTACGGAGTGGGGCAGAACACTGAAGCTTTCTTT
CDR3: CASSYGVGQNTEAFF
D: NA
J: TRBJ1-1
size: NA
V: TRBV6-5

DNA: TGTGCCAGCAGCCGCGGGGGTACTGAAGCTTTCTTT
CDR3: CASSRGGTEAFF
D: NA
J: TRBJ1-1
size: NA
V: TRBV3-1/TRBV3-2

DNA: TGTGCCAGCAGCTCTCCGACAGGGGTTTTCACAGATACGCAGTATTTT
CDR3: CASSSPTGVFTDTQYF
D: TRBD1
J: TRBJ2-3
size: NA
V: TRBV7-9

DNA: TGTGCCAGCAGCCAAACGACAGGGTCTGGAAACACCATATATTTT
CDR3: CASSQTTGSGNTIYF
D: TRBD1
J: TRBJ1-3
size: NA
V: TRBV28

DNA: TGTGCCAGCAGCTTGGGAGGGGGACAGGGGGCTTCCTACGAGCAGTACTTC
CDR3: CASSLGGGQGASYEQYF
D: TRBD1
J: TRBJ2-7
size: NA
V: TRBV5-8

DNA: TGTGCCAGCAGCTTGGCCCAGGGTGGCGGGGAGCTGTTTTTT
CDR3: CASSLAQGGGELFF
D: NA
J: TRBJ2-2
size: NA
V: TRBV5-6

DNA: TGTGCCAGCAGTCCGCTGACAGGAGAGCAGTTCTTC
CDR3: CASSPLTGEQFF
D: NA
J: TRBJ2-1
size: NA
V: TRBV27

DNA: TGTGCCAGCAGTTCCCCCGGCGGGAGCTCTGGGGCCAACGTCCTGACTTTC
CDR3: CASSSPGGSSGANVLTF
D: TRBD2
J: TRBJ2-6
size: NA
V: TRBV28

DNA: TGTGCCAGCAAGCTCATCCGCTCTGGGGCCAACGTCCTGACTTTC
CDR3: CASKLIRSGANVLTF
D: NA
J: TRBJ2-6
size: NA
V: TRBV28

DNA: TGCGCCAGCAGCCTAAAGGGCCCTGGGCTAGCGCCCCAAGAGACCCAGTACTTC
CDR3: CASSLKGPGLAPQETQYF
D: NA
J: TRBJ2-5
size: NA
V: TRBV4-1

DNA: TGTGCCAGCAGACACAGGGGTGCCGGGGAGCTGTTTTTT
CDR3: CASRHRGAGELFF
D: TRBD1
J: TRBJ2-2
size: NA
V: TRBV5-6

DNA: TGTGCCAGCAGTCTTAGTCTCTCGTCTTTGAACACTGAAGCTTTCTTT
CDR3: CASSLSLSSLNTEAFF
D: NA
J: TRBJ1-1
size: NA
V: TRBV7-2

DNA: TGTGCCACCAGCAGATTGCGGGAGCGGGAGACCCAGTACTTC
CDR3: CATSRLRERETQYF
D: TRBD2
J: TRBJ2-5
size: NA
V: TRBV15

DNA: TGCAGCGTTGAAGTAAGGGCAGGGGGGAACACCGGGGAGCTGTTTTTT
CDR3: CSVEVRAGGNTGELFF
D: TRBD1
J: TRBJ2-2
size: NA
V: TRBV29-1

DNA: TGTGCCAGCAGTTACGTCAACTACTACGAGCAGTACTTC
CDR3: CASSYVNYYEQYF
D: NA
J: TRBJ2-7
size: NA
V: TRBV6-2/TRBV6-3

DNA: TGTGCTAGTGGTTTGGCGTACCTAGCGGGAGGGCCTATTAGGGATACGCAGTATTTT
CDR3: CASGLAYLAGGPIRDTQYF
D: TRBD2
J: TRBJ2-3
size: NA
V: TRBV12-5

DNA: TGTGCCAGCAGTTTTCTAGAGACGGGAGCCTACGAGCAGTACTTC
CDR3: CASSFLETGAYEQYF
D: NA
J: TRBJ2-7
size: NA
V: TRBV27

DNA: TGTGCCAGCAGCTACTCAGCCAAAAACATTCAGTACTTC
CDR3: CASSYSAKNIQYF
D: NA
J: TRBJ2-4
size: NA
V: TRBV5-4

DNA: TGTGCCAGCAGTTCTCCCCGATTGCAGGGAATTAGCTCCTACGAGCAGTACTTC
CDR3: CASSSPRLQGISSYEQYF
D: NA
J: TRBJ2-7
size: NA
V: TRBV28

DNA: TGTGCCAGTAGTATAGTTTGGACAGGAGCTAATCAGCCCCAGCATTTT
CDR3: CASSIVWTGANQPQHF
D: TRBD1
J: TRBJ1-5
size: NA
V: TRBV19

DNA: TGTGCCAGTAGTATAACAGGGACGGGCACTGAAGCTTTCTTT
CDR3: CASSITGTGTEAFF
D: NA
J: TRBJ1-1
size: NA
V: TRBV19

DNA: TGTGCCAGCTCACCACTCCTCGGACAGGGCCATTACTACGAGCAGTACTTC
CDR3: CASSPLLGQGHYYEQYF
D: TRBD1
J: TRBJ2-7
size: NA
V: TRBV18

DNA: TGTGCCAGCAGGGGGCTTAGCGAGCAGTACTTC
CDR3: CASRGLSEQYF
D: NA
J: TRBJ2-7
size: NA
V: TRBV2

DNA: TGTGCCAGCAGCTTAAGGGGCTCTTTGTGGGAAGGGGCTGAGACCCAGTACTTC
CDR3: CASSLRGSLWEGAETQYF
D: NA
J: TRBJ2-5
size: NA
V: TRBV11-2

DNA: TGTGCCAGCAGCTTAGCCATGACAGGGGCTGGCTACACCTTC
CDR3: CASSLAMTGAGYTF
D: TRBD1
J: TRBJ1-2
size: NA
V: TRBV7-2

DNA: TGTGCCAGCAGCTTGGACAGCTTAGGTCGGGCTTTCTTT
CDR3: CASSLDSLGRAFF
D: NA
J: TRBJ1-1
size: NA
V: TRBV5-6

DNA: TGTGCCAGCAAGGGACAGATCCAAGAGACCCAGTACTTC
CDR3: CASKGQIQETQYF
D: TRBD1
J: TRBJ2-5
size: NA
V: TRBV5-4

DNA: TGTGCCTGGAGCGGGAGTACCGAGCAGTACTTC
CDR3: CAWSGSTEQYF
D: NA
J: TRBJ2-7
size: NA
V: TRBV30

DNA: TGTGCCAGCAGTTTCGAGGACAGGGGCAATCAGCCCCAGCATTTT
CDR3: CASSFEDRGNQPQHF
D: TRBD1
J: TRBJ1-5
size: NA
V: TRBV28

DNA: TGTGCCAGCAGTCTGAACCGAGGCACAGATACGCAGTATTTT
CDR3: CASSLNRGTDTQYF
D: NA
J: TRBJ2-3
size: NA
V: TRBV27

DNA: TGTGCCAGCAGCTCGGGTGGAGGGAGCAATCAGCCCCAGCATTTT
CDR3: CASSSGGGSNQPQHF
D: NA
J: TRBJ1-5
size: NA
V: TRBV27

DNA: TGCGCCAGCAGCCAAGCCAGACTAAGTGCGCAGTACTTC
CDR3: CASSQARLSAQYF
D: NA
J: TRBJ2-7
size: NA
V: TRBV4-3

DNA: TGTGCCAGCAGCCAAGTAAATGGCTACACCTTC
CDR3: CASSQVNGYTF
D: NA
J: TRBJ1-2
size: NA
V: TRBV3-1/TRBV3-2

DNA: TGCGCCAGCAGCCAAGGGATAGCGGGAACGGCAGATACGCAGTATTTT
CDR3: CASSQGIAGTADTQYF
D: TRBD2
J: TRBJ2-3
size: NA
V: TRBV4-3

DNA: TGTGCCAGCAGCTTGACGCCAGGATACAATGAGCAGTTCTTC
CDR3: CASSLTPGYNEQFF
D: NA
J: TRBJ2-1
size: NA
V: TRBV7-2

DNA: TGTGCCAGCAGCTTAGCAGGGAATTCACCCCTCCACTTT
CDR3: CASSLAGNSPLHF
D: NA
J: TRBJ1-6
size: NA
V: TRBV5-4

DNA: TGTGCCAGCAGTGAATGGGACAGGGCCTATAATTCACCCCTCCACTTT
CDR3: CASSEWDRAYNSPLHF
D: TRBD1
J: TRBJ1-6
size: few
V: TRBV6-1

DNA: TGTGCCACCATGGTGGGACAGGGATCCTATGGCTACACCTTC
CDR3: CATMVGQGSYGYTF
D: TRBD1
J: TRBJ1-2
size: NA
V: TRBV24-1

DNA: TGTGCCAGCAGCGCCTGGGGGGACAGCGGAGGCACAGATACGCAGTATTTT
CDR3: CASSAWGDSGGTDTQYF
D: NA
J: TRBJ2-3
size: NA
V: TRBV9

DNA: TGCGCCAGCAGCCAAGATTACGGGGAGCTGTTTTTT
CDR3: CASSQDYGELFF
D: NA
J: TRBJ2-2
size: NA
V: TRBV4-1

DNA: TGTGCCAGCAGCGCCGGGACAGGGGCGTCCGGGGAGCTGTTTTTT
CDR3: CASSAGTGASGELFF
D: TRBD1
J: TRBJ2-2
size: once
V: TRBV11-2

DNA: TGTGCCAGCAGTTCTCGCGTAGGACTAGCGTCAACAGATACGCAGTATTTT
CDR3: CASSSRVGLASTDTQYF
D: TRBD2
J: TRBJ2-3
size: NA
V: TRBV27

DNA: TGTGCCAGCAGTCTCACCTTGGGGGCGGGCGGTGAGCAGTTCTTC
CDR3: CASSLTLGAGGEQFF
D: NA
J: TRBJ2-1
size: NA
V: TRBV6-6

DNA: TGTGCCTGGAGTCCTTCGCGGGGAGCCTCTGCCTATAATTCACCCCTCCACTTT
CDR3: CAWSPSRGASAYNSPLHF
D: NA
J: TRBJ1-6
size: NA
V: TRBV30

DNA: TGTGCCTGGAGTGCTCCCAATGAGGATACGCAGTATTTT
CDR3: CAWSAPNEDTQYF
D: NA
J: TRBJ2-3
size: NA
V: TRBV30

DNA: TGTGCCAGCAGCCCGGGGGGTCAAGTGGGGGAGCAGTACTTC
CDR3: CASSPGGQVGEQYF
D: TRBD2
J: TRBJ2-7
size: NA
V: TRBV27